These 27 T cell receptor beta chains came from one sample sequenced in a study of blood T cell repertoires in COVID-19. The repertoire was sequenced with immunoSEQ multiplex PCR; TCRdb's copy has only in-frame clones and lacks some. The profile shows roughly 77,000 clones, 79% of them singletons. Sequenced: peripheral blood. These receptors came from a man in his 60s with active or convalescent COVID-19.

The CDR3 protein is CASSSPNRQGHYGYTF. DNA of the CDR3: TGTGCCAGCAGCTCCCCGAACAGGCAGGGCCACTATGGCTACACCTTC. The rearrangement joins TRBV7-9 to TRBJ1-2, with a possible D match to TRBD1 (5 bases). Trimming pared 4 bases from V and 3 bases from J, leaving 18 bases between. This CDR3 has 16 residues. CDR1 is SEHNR and CDR2 is FQNEAQ in the germline V gene (reference sequence).

J is TRBJ1-2 and V is TRBV18, with D uncertain. Germline CDR1 and CDR2: KGHSH and LQKENI. The CDR3 length is 13 residues. V was pared by 6 bases and J by 7 bases, with 15 bases between. CDR3 amino acids: CASSQTKNSGYTF. The CDR3 DNA follows: TGTGCCAGCTCCCAGACTAAAAATTCTGGCTACACCTTC.

The genes are TRBV30 and TRBJ2-3; 14 nucleotides line up with TRBD2. V lost 5 bases to trimming and J lost 7 bases; unmatched junction nucleotides: 11. Germline CDR1 GTSNPN, CDR2 SVGIG (reference sequence). The CDR3 contains 16 residues. CDR3 amino acids: CAWGHRLAGGLNTQYF. In nucleotides, the CDR3 is TGTGCCTGGGGACACCGACTAGCGGGGGGGCTGAATACGCAGTATTTT.

The chain uses TRBV3-1 (or the pseudogene TRBV3-2) and TRBJ2-7; D might be TRBD2 (6 bases). The germline V gene encodes CDR1 LGHDT and CDR2 YNNKEL (reference sequence). The CDR3 runs to 15 residues. Trimming shortened V by 2 bases and J by 4 bases, and 15 bases separated the two germline ends. CDR3 nucleotide sequence: TGTGCCAGCAGCCAATTCCCGGGACTGACGTACGAGCAGTACTTC. Amino acid sequence: CASSQFPGLTYEQYF.

The V call is TRBV6-5, the J call TRBJ2-7, with 7 bases aligning to TRBD2. V lost 8 bases, J lost 0 bases, and 1 base stayed unmatched. Germline-derived CDR1 and CDR2 are MNHEY and SVGAGI. CDR3 length equals 12 residues. This chain's CDR3 is CASGRDSYEQYF. The CDR3 nucleotides read TGTGCCAGCGGGAGGGACTCCTACGAGCAGTACTTC.

The chain links TRBV29-1 to TRBJ1-2; weak D call: TRBD1 (5 bases). Germline V lookup: CDR1 SQVTM, CDR2 ANQGSEA. With 3 bases removed from V and 7 bases from J, the gap between germline ends came to 12 bases. This CDR3 has 12 amino acids. The CDR3 loop is CSVDGQGFGYTF. The CDR3 DNA sequence: TGCAGCGTTGATGGTCAGGGCTTTGGCTACACCTTC. Combining the CDR3 with reference TRBV29-1 and TRBJ1-2 gives the whole variable domain SAVISQKPSRDICQRGTSLTIQCQVDSQVTMMFWYRQQPGQSLTLIATANQGSEATYESGFVIDKFPISRPNLTFSTLTVSNMSPEDSSIYLCSVDGQGFGYTFGSGTRLTVV.

V gene TRBV3-1 (or the pseudogene TRBV3-2) combines with J gene TRBJ1-1, with TRBD1 matching over 7 bases. The V and J ends lost 6 bases and 1 base, in that order; junction bases with no gene match: 5. CDR1 is LGHDT, CDR2 YNNKEL, per germline (reference sequence). This CDR3 comprises 14 residues. In DNA form, the CDR3 reads TGTGCCAGCAGACCCACAGGGGAGAACACTGAAGCTTTCTTT. It translates to CASRPTGENTEAFF.

The CDR3 coding sequence is TGCGCCAGCAGCTTGGAGTCCAGGACCTACGAGCAGTACTTC. It encodes CASSLESRTYEQYF. The rearrangement uses TRBV5-1 and TRBJ2-7; D is unclear. Germline lookup yields CDR1 SGHRS and CDR2 YFSETQ. The CDR3 is made up of 14 amino acids. Trimming pared 0 bases from V and 2 bases from J, leaving 9 bases between.

The rearrangement links TRBV10-3 to TRBJ1-1, with D tentatively TRBD1 (5 bases). Germline values: CDR1 ENHRY, CDR2 SYGVKD. V dropped 7 bases and J dropped 1 base, with 10 bases sitting between them. The CDR3 covers 13 residues. The CDR3 DNA sequence: TGTGCCATCACCTTTGGACAGAACACTGAAGCTTTCTTT. Protein product: CAITFGQNTEAFF.

In this sample, this clone turned up a few times. The chain links TRBV18 to TRBJ1-5, with D unresolved. CDR1 is KGHSH, CDR2 LQKENI, per germline. This CDR3 spans 13 amino acids. Trimming stripped 2 bases from V and 3 bases from J, with 5 bases between. The DNA of the CDR3 is TGTGCCAGCTCACCAGAGATCAATCAGCCCCAGCATTTT. As protein: CASSPEINQPQHF.

This rearrangement joins TRBV6-5 to TRBJ2-5; 7 nucleotides align to TRBD2. Looked up from germline, CDR1 is MNHEY and CDR2 is SVGAGI. This CDR3 has 15 amino acids. J was trimmed by 0 bases and V by 7 bases; bases with no gene match: 8. CDR3 DNA sequence: TGTGCCAGCAATGGGTATACTAGCGACCAAGAGACCCAGTACTTC. It yields the protein CASNGYTSDQETQYF.

This chain joins TRBV28 and TRBJ2-7; 8 positions match TRBD1. Germline V gene data show CDR1 as MDHEN and CDR2 as SYDVKM. The CDR3 totals 16 residues. V lost 6 bases to trimming and J lost 4 bases; unmatched junction nucleotides: 14. CDR3 amino acids: CASSSPGGDLGYEQYF. Written as DNA, the CDR3 is TGTGCCAGCAGCAGCCCAGGGGGCGACTTGGGTTACGAGCAGTACTTC. Based on the CDR3 plus reference TRBV28 and TRBJ2-7, the full variable domain is DVKVTQSSRYLVKRTGEKVFLECVQDMDHENMFWYRQDPGLGLRLIYFSYDVKMKEKGDIPEGYSVSREKKERFSLILESASTNQTSMYLCASSSPGGDLGYEQYFGPGTRLTVT.

The CDR3, as DNA: TGCGCCAGCAGAGCCCTACAGGGGGAAGCTTTCTTT. Amino acid sequence: CASRALQGEAFF. The V gene is TRBV10-2, the J gene TRBJ1-1; 7 bases agree with TRBD1. Germline CDR1 is WSHSY and CDR2 is SAAADI. The CDR3 spans 12 residues. J lost 8 bases, V lost 6 bases, and 6 bases had no gene match.

The chain combines TRBV28 with TRBJ1-2; TRBD1 matches 10 bases. The length of the CDR3 is 15 residues. The junction had 7 bases not matched to a gene; V was cut back by 1 base and J by 8 bases. Germline V lookup: CDR1 MDHEN, CDR2 SYDVKM. The CDR3 is CASSLYRTGGRGYTF. The CDR3 nucleotides are TGTGCCAGCAGTTTATACCGGACAGGGGGACGGGGCTACACCTTC.

The rearrangement joins TRBV28 to TRBJ2-5, with 9 bases matching TRBD2. CDR1 MDHEN and CDR2 SYDVKM come from the germline V gene. The ends lost 8 bases at V and 4 bases at J; junction bases unmatched: 17. The CDR3 loop spans 17 amino acids. CDR3 in amino acids: CASLGASGTQWGETQYF. The CDR3 nucleotides read TGTGCCAGCCTTGGGGCTAGCGGGACCCAATGGGGAGAGACCCAGTACTTC. Filled out from reference TRBV28 and TRBJ2-5, the complete variable domain reads DVKVTQSSRYLVKRTGEKVFLECVQDMDHENMFWYRQDPGLGLRLIYFSYDVKMKEKGDIPEGYSVSREKKERFSLILESASTNQTSMYLCASLGASGTQWGETQYFGPGTRLLVL.

This clone was recorded a few times. The chain carries TRBV29-1 and TRBJ2-5; D not certain. The CDR3 extends over 15 amino acids. Deletions cut 1 base from V and 0 bases from J, with 12 bases between. Per the germline V gene, CDR1 is SQVTM and CDR2 is ANQGSEA. CDR3 bases: TGCAGCGTTGAAGGGCTAGTTTTCGACCAAGAGACCCAGTACTTC. Protein: CSVEGLVFDQETQYF.

The chain employs TRBV5-5 and TRBJ1-5, with a weak D call TRBD1 (6 bases). The length of the CDR3 is 15 residues. Germline values: CDR1 SGHKS, CDR2 YYEKEE (reference sequence). Trimming left V 0 bases short and J 0 bases short, with 7 bases between. CDR3 DNA: TGTGCCAGCAGCTTGGCAGGGGTTAGCAATCAGCCCCAGCATTTT. This translates into CASSLAGVSNQPQHF. Full variable domain (rest looked up from reference TRBV5-5 and TRBJ1-5): DAGVTQSPTHLIKTRGQQVTLRCSPISGHKSVSWYQQVLGQGPQFIFQYYEKEERGRGNFPDRFSARQFPNYSSELNVNALLLGDSALYLCASSLAGVSNQPQHFGDGTRLSIL.

V usage is TRBV21-1 and J usage is TRBJ1-2. TRBV21-1 is shown as a pseudogene. The CDR3 totals 12 residues. CDR3 in amino acids: CASSMRGCGYTF. The DNA of the CDR3 is TGTGCCAGCAGCATGCGGGGATGTGGCTACACCTTC.

The rearrangement links TRBV6-5 to TRBJ1-2; TRBD1 is a possible D gene (6 bases). The V gene's germline CDR1 is MNHEY and CDR2 SVGAGI. V lost 7 bases, J lost 6 bases, and 15 bases lay in between. The CDR3 sequence is 13 residues long. CDR3 in DNA: TGTGCCAGCAAGAAACAGGGAAACGATGGCTACACCTTC. As protein: CASKKQGNDGYTF.

Turning to this clone: An end of the junction does not agree with germline; a read error may underlie this. The chain employs TRBV28 and TRBJ2-4; D may be TRBD1 (6 bases). Germline CDR1 is MDHEN and CDR2 is SYDVKM. This CDR3 has 16 amino acids. CDR3 sequence: CASSLVVLGAKNIQYF. CDR3 bases: TGTGCCAGCAGTTTGGTTGTCTTGGGGGCCAAAAACATTCAGTATTTC.

In its sample, this clone was seen once. The chain uses TRBV9 and TRBJ2-3; 9 bases are a match to TRBD2. Germline V gene data show CDR1 as SGDLS and CDR2 as YYNGEE. This CDR3 contains 16 residues. J lost 3 bases, V lost 4 bases, and 9 bases had no gene match. The CDR3 DNA reads as TGTGCCAGCAGCTCATTAGCGGGGGCCTCAACAGATACGCAGTATTTT. Translating gives CASSSLAGASTDTQYF.

The chain joins TRBV5-1 to TRBJ2-7; 7 positions agree with TRBD2. Germline assignment: CDR1 SGHRS and CDR2 YFSETQ. The CDR3 loop spans 13 amino acids. The ends lost 4 bases at V and 3 bases at J; junction bases unmatched: 4. The DNA for the CDR3 is TGCGCCAGCAGCAGCGGGACGGACTACGAGCAGTACTTC. This translates into CASSSGTDYEQYF.

This clone has a single count. CDR3 sequence reads: CASSLGDRIYEQYF. The CDR3 bases are TGCGCCAGCAGCTTGGGGGACAGGATCTACGAGCAGTACTTC. The V gene is TRBV5-1, the J gene TRBJ2-7; TRBD1 matches 8 bases. Germline assignment: CDR1 SGHRS and CDR2 YFSETQ. There are 14 residues in the CDR3. The V gene end was trimmed by 0 bases and the J gene end by 3 bases; junction bases not matched to a gene: 2.

This chain uses TRBV11-2 with TRBJ2-2; D is undetermined. The length of the CDR3 is 15 residues. Trimming cost V 1 base and J 3 bases, with 9 bases left between them. Germline V gene lookup returns CDR1 SGHAT and CDR2 FQNNGV. The CDR3 reads CASSLGQAYTGELFF. The CDR3 nucleotides are TGTGCCAGCAGCTTAGGGCAGGCGTACACCGGGGAGCTGTTTTTT.

The rearrangement links TRBV10-3 to TRBJ1-5, with D possibly matching TRBD1 (6 bases). Germline CDR1 and CDR2: ENHRY and SYGVKD. The CDR3 totals 13 residues. V was pared by 3 bases and J by 6 bases, with 9 bases between. CDR3 DNA sequence: TGTGCCATCAGTGACCCACAGGGTCAGCCCCAGCATTTT. This codes for CAISDPQGQPQHF.

The CDR3 here is CASSLSSRVETQYF. Here the CDR3 DNA reads TGTGCCAGCAGTTTATCCAGCAGGGTAGAGACCCAGTACTTC. The rearrangement joins TRBV27 to TRBJ2-5; TRBD1 is a possible D gene (5 bases). V lost 0 bases to trimming and J lost 4 bases, with 9 bases between them. The CDR3 has 14 residues. The germline gives CDR1 MNHEY, CDR2 SMNVEV (reference sequence).

This clone was detected once. The chain recombines TRBV28 with TRBJ1-1; 7 bases are shared with TRBD1. CDR3 length: 16 amino acids. The trim removed 6 bases at V and 1 base at J, leaving 11 bases unmatched. Germline V CDR1 and CDR2: MDHEN, SYDVKM. CDR3 in DNA: TGTGCCAGCAGCCTAAAACAACAGGGGCGGAACACTGAAGCTTTCTTT. Translating gives CASSLKQQGRNTEAFF.